This T cell receptor beta chain was sequenced during a study of control samples from healthy donors and cancer patients (dated by TCRdb to the early 2020s). The germline V end is reduced by 1 base and the J end by 6 bases; junction bases left unmatched: 15. The CDR3 goes from the cysteine to the phenylalanine over 19 residues. Solely the CDR3 DNA is kept, with 57 bases framed from the first base. CDR1 and CDR2 were assigned from the germline V gene as MGHRA and YSYEKL. Library method: the immunoSEQ multiplex PCR assay. TCRdb carries this immuneACCESS record with in-frame sequences only. Its versions omit some clonotypes, under half of them owing to an unresolved V gene in the studies checked, with the rest unexplained. For this sample the table gives 95,000 to 100,000 clones, of which 80% to 90% were detected only once. About 7.8% of the sample lies in the top ten. This clone is large (0.1 to 1%). The target of this receptor is not known. Base quality data are lacking; no much larger clone is found one base away.

Here the chain combines TRBV4-1 and TRBJ1-6; 7 nucleotides in the junction match TRBD1. The material sequenced was blood. This clonotype originated in a man aged 25 to 45 in good health. The CDR3 reads CASSQGGTAVYGINSPLHF. The DNA reads as follows: TGCGCCAGCAGCCAAGGCGGGACAGCCGTCTACGGAATTAATTCACCCCTCCACTTT.